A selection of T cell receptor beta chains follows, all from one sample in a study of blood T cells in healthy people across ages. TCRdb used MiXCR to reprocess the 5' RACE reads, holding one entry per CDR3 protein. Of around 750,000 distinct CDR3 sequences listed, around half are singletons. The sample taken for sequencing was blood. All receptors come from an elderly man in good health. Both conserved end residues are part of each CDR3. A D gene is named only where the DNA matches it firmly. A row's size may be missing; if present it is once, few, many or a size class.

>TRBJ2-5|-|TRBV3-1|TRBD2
TGTGCCAGCAGCCAAGGGGGACTAGCGGGAGTTAATGAGCAGTACTTC
CASSQGGLAGVNEQYF
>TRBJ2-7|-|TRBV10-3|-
TGTGCCATCAGTGAGTCGGGTGTGAGGGACGAGCAGTACTTC
CAISESGVRDEQYF
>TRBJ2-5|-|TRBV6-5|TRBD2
TGTGCCAGCAGTTACATTACGACTAGCGGGATAGAGACCCAGTACTTC
CASSYITTSGIETQYF
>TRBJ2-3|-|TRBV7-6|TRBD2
TGTGCCAGCAGCATACTAGCGGGAGGGTCAGATACGCAGTATTTT
CASSILAGGSDTQYF
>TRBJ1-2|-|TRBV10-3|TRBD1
TGTGCCATCAGCCCCCAGGATACAGGGGGCAGCTATGGCTACACCTTC
CAISPQDTGGSYGYTF
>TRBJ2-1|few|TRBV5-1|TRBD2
TGCGCCAGCAGCTCTACGATTCTCCGGGGGGTGGAGAATGAGCAGTTCTTC
CASSSTILRGVENEQFF
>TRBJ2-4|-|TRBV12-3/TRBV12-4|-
TGTGCCAGCAGTTTAAACATTCAGTACTTC
CASSLNIQYF
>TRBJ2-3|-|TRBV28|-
TGTGCCAGCAGTTTCGGAGGGAATCTAGATACGCAGTATTTT
CASSFGGNLDTQYF
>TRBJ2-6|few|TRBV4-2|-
TGTGCCAGCAGCCAAGATATGCCCGGTGGGGCCAACGTCCTGACTTTC
CASSQDMPGGANVLTF
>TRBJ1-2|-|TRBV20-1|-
TGCAGTGCTACGCCGGACAGTGCCTTAAGGGGTGGCTACACCTTC
CSATPDSALRGGYTF
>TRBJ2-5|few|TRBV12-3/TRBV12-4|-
TGTGCCAGCAGTGACCGGGCCAGACAAGAGACCCAGTACTTC
CASSDRARQETQYF